Each of the 10 T cell receptor beta chains below was sequenced from the same sample in a study of CD8+CD57+ T cells in acquired aplastic anemia. CDR3 and TCR beta VDJ profiling relied on genomic DNA as the template. MiXCR, run by TCRdb on the reads, gives a single entry per CDR3 protein. The sample lists over 200,000 distinct CDR3 sequences, approximately 57% occurring once. Material: sorted CD4+, CD8+, or CD8+CD57+ T cells (not recorded which) from PBMCs. These TCRs come from a human donor in good health.

The sample holds many counts of this clonotype. This chain joins TRBV7-6 and TRBJ2-3, with a weak D call TRBD2 (6 bases). The germline V gene encodes CDR1 SGHVS and CDR2 FNYEAQ. The CDR3 spans 15 residues. Trimming shortened V by 6 bases and J by 4 bases, and 17 bases separated the two germline ends. CDR3 sequence reads: CASSIGAGRADTQYF. CDR3 in DNA: TGTGCCAGCAGTATAGGGGCGGGAAGGGCAGATACGCAGTATTTT.

This clonotype was found a few times. The gene calls are TRBV20-1 and TRBJ1-5, with D possibly being TRBD1 (5 bases). V shed 3 bases and J shed 5 bases, with 20 bases lying between them. The CDR3 contains 16 residues. CDR1 and CDR2 (germline): DFQATT, SNEGSKA (reference sequence). The CDR3 loop is CSASLSTVLVDQPQHF. The DNA for the CDR3 is TGCAGTGCTAGCCTATCGACAGTCTTAGTCGATCAGCCCCAGCATTTT.

V usage is TRBV19 and J usage is TRBJ2-5; weak D call: TRBD2 (5 bases). Trimming removed 5 bases at V and 4 bases at J, with 11 bases between. In germline, CDR1 is LNHDA, CDR2 SQIVND (reference sequence). The CDR3 is 13 residues long. The CDR3 protein is CASSQVGAETQYF. CDR3 in DNA: TGTGCCAGTAGTCAGGTGGGAGCAGAGACCCAGTACTTC.

This clonotype was counted many times. The chain has TRBV9 and TRBJ2-7; 10 bases align to TRBD2. The V gene's germline CDR1 is SGDLS and CDR2 YYNGEE. The CDR3 covers 15 residues. The V and J ends lost 3 bases and 4 bases, in that order; junction bases with no gene match: 7. CDR3 protein: CASSAGTSASYEQYF. CDR3 nucleotide sequence: TGTGCCAGCAGCGCCGGGACTAGCGCGTCGTACGAGCAGTACTTC.

This chain joins TRBV7-9 and TRBJ2-7, with a weak D call TRBD2 (5 bases). The V and J ends lost 6 bases and 5 bases respectively, with 20 bases between them. Per the germline V gene, CDR1 is SEHNR and CDR2 is FQNEAQ (reference sequence). The CDR3 covers 15 residues. CDR3 DNA: TGTGCCAGCAGTTACTCAGAGGGAAACTTCAACGAGCAGTACTTC. Protein product: CASSYSEGNFNEQYF.

The table lists this clonotype with many counts. One end of the junction varies from germline; a read error may be responsible. The J gene is TRBJ2-5, the V gene TRBV5-1, with a tentative D call TRBD1 (5 bases). Germline lookup yields CDR1 SGHRS and CDR2 YFSETQ. CDR3 length equals 13 residues. The CDR3 sequence is CASSLGQQETQYF. As DNA, the CDR3 is TGTGCCAGCAGCTTGGGGCAGCAAGAGACCCAGTACTTC.

The V call is TRBV15, the J call TRBJ2-7; 11 nucleotides match TRBD2. V dropped 2 bases and J dropped 0; count of bases not matched to a gene: 12. CDR1 and CDR2 (germline): LNHNV, YYDKDF (reference sequence). The CDR3 contains 19 residues. In nucleotides, the CDR3 is TGTGCCACCAGCAGAACCCCCCCCACTAGCGGGGGAAGCTCCTACGAGCAGTACTTC. Translated: CATSRTPPTSGGSSYEQYF.

The rearrangement joins TRBV2 to TRBJ2-7, with D perhaps being TRBD1 or TRBD2 (5 bases each). The V gene lost 5 bases and the J gene lost 3 bases, with 14 bases spanning the gap. Germline CDR1 reads SNHLY; CDR2 reads FYNNEI. There are 14 residues in the CDR3. CDR3 amino acids: CASSRRWDDYEQYF. CDR3 coding DNA: TGTGCCAGCAGTCGTCGCTGGGACGACTACGAGCAGTACTTC.

This clonotype has ten or more counts. The J gene is TRBJ2-7, the V gene TRBV24-1, with 7 bases matching TRBD1. Germline loops: CDR1 KGHDR, CDR2 SFDVKD. This CDR3 contains 15 residues. V shed 3 bases, J shed 5 bases, and the junction held 9 bases outside the gene matches. The CDR3 loop is CATSDLRQGRHEQYF. Here the CDR3 DNA reads TGTGCCACCAGTGATCTACGACAGGGACGCCACGAGCAGTACTTC.

The J gene is TRBJ1-1, the V gene TRBV7-3; D is possibly TRBD1 (5 bases). This CDR3 is 14 amino acids long. Germline-derived CDR1 and CDR2 are SGHTA and FQGTGA. Trimming shortened V by 3 bases and J by 11 bases, and 19 bases separated the two germline ends. The CDR3 nucleotides are TGTGCCAGCAGCTTTGGAGGGGCAGGGAGGGTTGCTTTCTTT. Its protein is CASSFGGAGRVAFF.